This T cell receptor (beta chain) is from a study of T cell changes during pregnancy in multiple sclerosis. V was pared by 3 bases and J by 4 bases, with 5 bases between. CDR3 length: 12 amino acids. CDR1 and CDR2 (germline): SEHNR, FQNEAQ (reference sequence). Some clones are missing from TCRdb's copy, which holds only in-frame ones; the method was immunoSEQ multiplex PCR. The sample yields under 95,000 clones, 80% to 95% seen once. This chain uses TRBV7-9 with TRBJ2-3; D unclear. The sequencing here drew on peripheral blood, taken in the second trimester of pregnancy. The receptor's source is a female donor with multiple sclerosis, enrolled in a pregnancy study. The CDR3 loop is CASSLSPDTQYF. The CDR3 nucleotides read TGTGCCAGCAGCTTGAGTCCAGATACGCAGTATTTT. Variable domain in full (rest from reference TRBV7-9 and TRBJ2-3): DTGVSQNPRHKITKRGQNVTFRCDPISEHNRLYWYRQTLGQGPEFLTYFQNEAQLEKSRLLSDRFSAERPKGSFSTLEIQRTEQGDSAMYLCASSLSPDTQYFGPGTRLTVL.